The clone carrying this T cell receptor (beta chain) was detected a few times. Its antigen is still unknown. Germline loops: CDR1 DFQATT, CDR2 SNEGSKA (reference sequence). Trimming took off 1 base at V and 7 bases at J, with 11 bases between the two ends. The CDR3 consists of 13 residues. These data are taken from a study of vaccination and CD4 T cells after COVID-19. Study-level findings and limits: Spike mono-reactivity was evident in 304 of the 307 vaccine-specific clones derived from convalescent patients.

Treatment meaning: roughly ten-day PBMC culture with coronavirus spike peptide pools or control peptides (ViraFEST assay). Sequencing of cultured CD4+ T cell DNA used the Oncomine TCR Beta short-read assay. One entry per CDR3 protein results from TCRdb running MiXCR on the PCR reads. This table holds 11,000 to 15,000 distinct CDR3 sequences, over 60% found once. The origin of this receptor is a human donor who had recovered from COVID-19. Sequenced material: CD4+ T cells from blood, cultured in vitro. The chain links TRBV20-1 to TRBJ1-3; the D gene is possibly TRBD1 (5 bases). CDR3 sequence reads: CSARVEGSNTIYF. The DNA of the CDR3 is TGCAGTGCTAGAGTAGAGGGGAGCAACACCATATATTTT.